This is a list of T cell receptor beta chains from one sample in a study of graft-versus-host responses after intestinal transplantation. The assay was immunoSEQ multiplex PCR, and TCRdb's table has in-frame clones only and misses some. In the table there are more than 65,000 clones, approximately 90% of which are singletons. No cognate antigen is known for these TCRs. Specimen: unstimulated CD8+ T cells sorted from spleen or lymph node cells, collected before transplant. Receptors were obtained from a human donor who was the organ donor for an intestinal transplant. The CDR3 runs from the conserved cysteine through the conserved F or W. The order of the fields is V gene, D gene, J gene, clone size, CDR3 protein, CDR3 DNA. D genes are given only for firm matches. Clone size is stated in some rows and not others, as once, few, many or a class when expanded.

TRBV2,NA,TRBJ2-7,NA,CASSDLRDMIYEQYF,TGTGCCAGCAGTGACCTCCGGGACATGATTTACGAGCAGTACTTC
TRBV27,NA,TRBJ2-7,NA,CASSSGLLSYEQYF,TGTGCCAGCAGTTCGGGACTGTTAAGCTACGAGCAGTACTTC
TRBV4-1,NA,TRBJ2-7,NA,CASSQYLTGRPYEQYF,TGCGCCAGCAGCCAGTATCTCACAGGGCGGCCCTACGAGCAGTACTTC
TRBV4-1,NA,TRBJ2-7,NA,CASSQMGGWEQYF,TGCGCCAGCAGCCAGATGGGGGGTTGGGAGCAGTACTTC
TRBV5-1,NA,TRBJ2-3,NA,CASAKREIGVDTQYF,TGCGCCAGCGCCAAACGGGAAATAGGAGTAGATACGCAGTATTTT
TRBV19,NA,TRBJ1-5,NA,CASSIAAGSNQPQHF,TGTGCCAGTAGTATAGCGGCGGGTAGCAATCAGCCCCAGCATTTT
TRBV6-1,TRBD1,TRBJ1-1,NA,CASRIPGQINTEAFF,TGTGCCAGCAGAATACCGGGACAGATAAACACTGAAGCTTTCTTT
TRBV4-1,TRBD1,TRBJ2-7,NA,CASSQGTDTYEQYF,TGCGCCAGCAGCCAGGGGACAGATACCTACGAGCAGTACTTC
TRBV7-8,NA,TRBJ1-6,NA,CASSSDRARLYNNNSPLHF,TGTGCCAGCAGCTCCGACCGGGCGCGTCTCTATAACAATAATTCACCCCTCCACTTT
TRBV19,TRBD2,TRBJ2-7,few,CASSIGLAGGYEQYF,TGTGCCAGTAGTATTGGACTAGCGGGAGGTTACGAGCAGTACTTC
TRBV4-2,NA,TRBJ1-1,NA,CASSQGFQGMAFF,TGTGCCAGCAGCCAAGGTTTCCAGGGGATGGCTTTCTTT
TRBV2,NA,TRBJ2-3,NA,CASRSGFRDTQYF,TGTGCCAGCAGATCAGGATTTCGGGATACGCAGTATTTT
TRBV5-4,NA,TRBJ1-1,NA,CASSQGGLNTEAFF,TGTGCCAGCAGCCAAGGGGGGTTGAACACTGAAGCTTTCTTT
TRBV6-1,NA,TRBJ1-5,NA,CASSDGDSNQPQHF,TGTGCCAGCAGTGACGGGGATAGCAATCAGCCCCAGCATTTT